The clone carrying this TCR beta chain is a singleton in its sample. No antigen is known for it. V was pared by 8 bases and J by 3 bases, with 4 bases of the junction left unmatched. This CDR3 comprises 14 residues. CDR1 is MNHEY and CDR2 is SVGAGI in the germline V gene. Prior to sequencing, the ViraFEST assay stimulated PBMC with viral peptide pools, which expanded the antigen-specific CD4+ T cells. Upon completion of 10 to 11 days in culture, CD4+ T cells were isolated. None of these healthy vaccinees had been infected with SARS-CoV-2 before vaccination. PBMC were cultured at under 2.5 million per well with about 9 IU/ml IL-2 and 9 to 10 ug/ml peptides. Cultures received IL-2 medium that replaced half the medium on days 3 and 7. The data derive from a study of vaccination effects on CD4 cells after COVID-19. Assay used: immunoSEQ multiplex PCR; TCRdb lists only in-frame clones, some missing. The table records about 21,000 clones, roughly 73% of them present only once.

The chain is built from TRBV6-5 and TRBJ2-2; 9 bases align to TRBD1. This TCR was sampled from a human donor who received a COVID-19 vaccine. This specimen consisted of CD4+ T cells from PBMCs cultured with HCoV-NL63 spike peptides, obtained before COVID-19 vaccination. The CDR3: CASQRQGDTGELFF. Written as DNA, the CDR3 is TGTGCCAGCCAACGACAGGGGGACACCGGGGAGCTGTTTTTT.